Listed below are T cell receptor beta chains from one sample, sequenced in a study of tumor-infiltrating lymphocytes in primary liver carcinoma. Via MiXCR, TCRdb re-called the multiplex PCR reads, giving one row per CDR3 protein. This sample has 150,000 to 200,000 distinct CDR3 sequences; around three fifths occur once, and the top ten carry 7% to 8.5%. Input material: peripheral blood. All receptors derive from a woman aged 55-69 years with primary liver carcinoma and hepatitis B virus infection. Both conserved end residues are part of each CDR3. The D gene is left open where the match is weak. Size is omitted from some rows. Given values are once, few, many or a class for expanded clones.

clone size: -; D gene: -; V gene: TRBV5-4; J gene: TRBJ2-3; CDR3 DNA: TGTGCCAGCAGCTCCCACGGACAAAGCACAGATACGCAGTATTTT; CDR3 protein: CASSSHGQSTDTQYF
clone size: -; D gene: -; V gene: TRBV5-6; J gene: TRBJ1-6; CDR3 DNA: TGTGCCAGCAGTCGACTTCCATGGCAGGGCAATTCACCCCTCCACTTT; CDR3 protein: CASSRLPWQGNSPLHF
clone size: many; D gene: -; V gene: TRBV29-1; J gene: TRBJ1-2; CDR3 DNA: TGCAGCGTTTCCTCTCCGATGGGCTATGGCTACACCTTC; CDR3 protein: CSVSSPMGYGYTF
clone size: few; D gene: -; V gene: TRBV12-3/TRBV12-4; J gene: TRBJ2-3; CDR3 DNA: TGTGCCAGCAGTTTATCGGCGCATAGAGATACGCAGTATTTT; CDR3 protein: CASSLSAHRDTQYF
clone size: once; D gene: -; V gene: TRBV12-3/TRBV12-4; J gene: TRBJ2-3; CDR3 DNA: TGTGCCAGCAGTTTATATATCGGGGATACGCAGTATTTT; CDR3 protein: CASSLYIGDTQYF
clone size: many; D gene: -; V gene: TRBV4-2; J gene: TRBJ2-7; CDR3 DNA: TGTGCCAGCAGCCAAGAGGGTCCAGGATCCCTCTCCTACGAGCAGTACTTC; CDR3 protein: CASSQEGPGSLSYEQYF
clone size: -; D gene: -; V gene: TRBV12-3/TRBV12-4; J gene: TRBJ1-1; CDR3 DNA: TGTGTCGGCAGTTTAAGGGGAGGGGCCATTGGGAACACTGAAGCTTTCTTT; CDR3 protein: CVGSLRGGAIGNTEAFF
clone size: -; D gene: -; V gene: TRBV6-2/TRBV6-3; J gene: TRBJ1-1; CDR3 DNA: TGTGCCAGCAGTAACAGGGAGGGGTTGGCTTTCTTT; CDR3 protein: CASSNREGLAFF
clone size: many; D gene: TRBD2; V gene: TRBV29-1; J gene: TRBJ2-1; CDR3 DNA: TGCAGCGTTGATTTAAATAGCGGGACCGACAATGAGCAGTTCTTC; CDR3 protein: CSVDLNSGTDNEQFF
clone size: -; D gene: TRBD1; V gene: TRBV5-4; J gene: TRBJ1-2; CDR3 DNA: TGTGCCAGCAGCTTAAACAGGGGAGACTATGGCTACACCTTC; CDR3 protein: CASSLNRGDYGYTF
clone size: -; D gene: -; V gene: TRBV6-5; J gene: TRBJ1-1; CDR3 DNA: TGTGCTAGCAGTTACTCAATAAGAACCGGACGGACAAAGAACAGTGAAGCTTTCTTT; CDR3 protein: CASSYSIRTGRTKNSEAFF
clone size: many; D gene: -; V gene: TRBV6-5; J gene: TRBJ2-1; CDR3 DNA: TGTGCCAGCAGCCCTGACCGGAGGGGGAATGAGCAGTTCTTC; CDR3 protein: CASSPDRRGNEQFF
clone size: -; D gene: TRBD1; V gene: TRBV11-3; J gene: TRBJ1-6; CDR3 DNA: TGTGCCAGCAGCTCAACACGGGACAGCAATAATTCATCCCTCCACTTT; CDR3 protein: CASSSTRDSNNSSLHF
clone size: -; D gene: TRBD1; V gene: TRBV18; J gene: TRBJ2-1; CDR3 DNA: TGTGCCAGCTCACTTAGTTGGGACAGGGGTCGGGATGAGCAGTTCTTC; CDR3 protein: CASSLSWDRGRDEQFF
clone size: -; D gene: -; V gene: TRBV20-1; J gene: TRBJ1-5; CDR3 DNA: TGCAGTGCTAGAGTTGACAGGAACAATCAGCCCCAGCATTTT; CDR3 protein: CSARVDRNNQPQHF
clone size: -; D gene: -; V gene: TRBV29-1; J gene: TRBJ2-3; CDR3 DNA: TGCAGCGTTGATGCGTTGGGCAGGGTGGGGGTCAGCACAGATACGCGGTATTTT; CDR3 protein: CSVDALGRVGVSTDTRYF
clone size: -; D gene: TRBD2; V gene: TRBV29-1; J gene: TRBJ2-1; CDR3 DNA: TGCAGCGTAGTTAAGCTGGCGGGAGCATCGGCCAATGAGCAGTTCTTC; CDR3 protein: CSVVKLAGASANEQFF
clone size: few; D gene: -; V gene: TRBV5-1; J gene: TRBJ2-3; CDR3 DNA: TGCGCCAGCAGCTTCGGTGGGGTAGCAGATACGCAGTATTTT; CDR3 protein: CASSFGGVADTQYF
clone size: -; D gene: -; V gene: TRBV4-1; J gene: TRBJ1-1; CDR3 DNA: TGCGCCAGCAGCCAAAGCCCGGGAATAGACACTGAAGCATTCTTT; CDR3 protein: CASSQSPGIDTEAFF
clone size: -; D gene: -; V gene: TRBV11-1; J gene: TRBJ2-7; CDR3 DNA: TGTACCAGCAGCCCCAATCAAATGGGTAGCGAGCAGTACTTC; CDR3 protein: CTSSPNQMGSEQYF
clone size: many; D gene: TRBD2; V gene: TRBV11-2; J gene: TRBJ2-5; CDR3 DNA: TGTGCCAGCAGCTTGGGACTAGCGGGTCAAAACCACGAGACCCAGTACTTC; CDR3 protein: CASSLGLAGQNHETQYF
clone size: -; D gene: -; V gene: TRBV5-1; J gene: TRBJ2-1; CDR3 DNA: TGCGCCAGCAGCTCCCCGAGGGCCCTTCCCCCCCCCAATGAGCAGTTCTTC; CDR3 protein: CASSSPRALPPPNEQFF
clone size: many; D gene: -; V gene: TRBV14; J gene: TRBJ2-7; CDR3 DNA: TGTGCCAGCAGCCAAGATTCTTGGATCTCCTACGAGCAGTACTTC; CDR3 protein: CASSQDSWISYEQYF
clone size: few; D gene: -; V gene: TRBV25-1; J gene: TRBJ1-5; CDR3 DNA: TGTGCCAGCAGTGGATCGACCGGGCTTGGGCCCCAGCATTTT; CDR3 protein: CASSGSTGLGPQHF
clone size: few; D gene: -; V gene: TRBV5-1; J gene: TRBJ2-7; CDR3 DNA: TGCGCCAGCAGCTTGGCCCCGGTAGCAAACGAGCAGTACTTC; CDR3 protein: CASSLAPVANEQYF
clone size: -; D gene: -; V gene: TRBV28; J gene: TRBJ1-4; CDR3 DNA: TGTGCCTACGTACGTACTAATGAAAAACTGTTTTTT; CDR3 protein: CAYVRTNEKLFF
clone size: -; D gene: -; V gene: TRBV6-6; J gene: TRBJ2-1; CDR3 DNA: TGTGCCAGCAGGGCCGGAGACAATGGGCGGTTCTTC; CDR3 protein: CASRAGDNGRFF
clone size: -; D gene: -; V gene: TRBV24-1; J gene: TRBJ2-5; CDR3 DNA: TGTGCCACAAGTGATTTTGATCACAGGAGGGAGACCCAGTACTTC; CDR3 protein: CATSDFDHRRETQYF
clone size: -; D gene: -; V gene: TRBV24-1; J gene: TRBJ2-3; CDR3 DNA: TGTGCCACCAGTGATCCCGGACGGGATAGGTCCCCAGATACGCAGTATTTT; CDR3 protein: CATSDPGRDRSPDTQYF
clone size: many; D gene: TRBD2; V gene: TRBV6-6; J gene: TRBJ2-3; CDR3 DNA: TGTGCCAGCAGTCCGTCGGGAGGTCGGGGGGATACGCAGTATTTT; CDR3 protein: CASSPSGGRGDTQYF
clone size: -; D gene: -; V gene: TRBV11-2; J gene: TRBJ2-1; CDR3 DNA: TGTGCCAGCAGCTCACCCCGAACAGGTTCTACGAAGGGCAATGAGCAGTTCTTC; CDR3 protein: CASSSPRTGSTKGNEQFF
clone size: few; D gene: TRBD1; V gene: TRBV24-1; J gene: TRBJ2-7; CDR3 DNA: TGTGCCACCAGTGATCGACAGGGGGGTACCTACGAGCAGTACTTC; CDR3 protein: CATSDRQGGTYEQYF
clone size: few; D gene: -; V gene: TRBV25-1; J gene: TRBJ2-5; CDR3 DNA: TGTGCCAGCAGTGTTCGGGCAGTGTCCGCTTTCCAAGAGACCCAGTACTTC; CDR3 protein: CASSVRAVSAFQETQYF
clone size: once; D gene: -; V gene: TRBV6-1; J gene: TRBJ2-7; CDR3 DNA: TGTGCCAGCAGTGAGGATCCAAGGAAGGTCTACGAGCAGTACTTC; CDR3 protein: CASSEDPRKVYEQYF
clone size: -; D gene: -; V gene: TRBV4-2; J gene: TRBJ2-3; CDR3 DNA: TGTGCCGGCACGAGCCGGACCAGCACAGATACGCAGTATTTT; CDR3 protein: CAGTSRTSTDTQYF
clone size: -; D gene: TRBD2; V gene: TRBV24-1; J gene: TRBJ2-5; CDR3 DNA: TGTGCCACCAGTGATTTCCAGCGGGAGGGCCGGGAGACCCAGTACTTC; CDR3 protein: CATSDFQREGRETQYF
clone size: once; D gene: -; V gene: TRBV5-1; J gene: TRBJ2-5; CDR3 DNA: TGCGCCAGCAGCTTGAGTCTCACAGGGCAAGAGACTCAGTACTTC; CDR3 protein: CASSLSLTGQETQYF
clone size: few; D gene: TRBD2; V gene: TRBV6-1; J gene: TRBJ2-3; CDR3 DNA: TGTGCCAGCAGTGAAGTCGGTCCTAGCGGGACCGCCAGCACAGATACGCAGTATTTT; CDR3 protein: CASSEVGPSGTASTDTQYF
clone size: -; D gene: -; V gene: TRBV4-1; J gene: TRBJ2-6; CDR3 DNA: TGCGCCAGCAGCCAAGACCTTTTTAATCGATTTGAATCTGGGGCCAACGTCCTGACTTTC; CDR3 protein: CASSQDLFNRFESGANVLTF
clone size: -; D gene: TRBD1; V gene: TRBV29-1; J gene: TRBJ1-1; CDR3 DNA: TGCAGCGTCGAGAGACAGGGGCGGAGGAACACTGAAGCTTTCTTC; CDR3 protein: CSVERQGRRNTEAFF
clone size: -; D gene: -; V gene: TRBV29-1; J gene: TRBJ2-3; CDR3 DNA: TGCAGCGTTGACGTGGCAGGCCATCCGGGTACGCAGTATTTT; CDR3 protein: CSVDVAGHPGTQYF
clone size: once; D gene: -; V gene: TRBV29-1; J gene: TRBJ1-2; CDR3 DNA: TGCAGCTTCGAGACCGAAATAGACTATGGCTACACCTTC; CDR3 protein: CSFETEIDYGYTF
clone size: many; D gene: -; V gene: TRBV7-8; J gene: TRBJ1-1; CDR3 DNA: TGTGCCAGCAGCTTACGGGGGGGGGTCCTGAACACTGAAGCTTTCTTT; CDR3 protein: CASSLRGGVLNTEAFF
clone size: -; D gene: -; V gene: TRBV11-2; J gene: TRBJ2-7; CDR3 DNA: TGTGCCAGCAGCTCCAGGGTTTTGGTGCAGTACTTC; CDR3 protein: CASSSRVLVQYF
clone size: -; D gene: -; V gene: TRBV7-9; J gene: TRBJ1-4; CDR3 DNA: TGTGCCGGAAAGGGGGTAACTAATGAAAAACTGTTTTTT; CDR3 protein: CAGKGVTNEKLFF
clone size: -; D gene: -; V gene: TRBV20-1; J gene: TRBJ2-7; CDR3 DNA: TGCAGTGCTAGAGGGAACCTGGGCGAGCAGTACTTC; CDR3 protein: CSARGNLGEQYF
clone size: -; D gene: -; V gene: TRBV11-2; J gene: TRBJ1-5; CDR3 DNA: TGTACCAGCGGGAATGGACATAGCAATCAGCCCCAGCATTTT; CDR3 protein: CTSGNGHSNQPQHF
clone size: -; D gene: -; V gene: TRBV12-3/TRBV12-4; J gene: TRBJ2-7; CDR3 DNA: TGTGCCAACACGAGGGCAGGTTCCTACGAGCAGTACTTC; CDR3 protein: CANTRAGSYEQYF
clone size: once; D gene: -; V gene: TRBV4-1; J gene: TRBJ1-5; CDR3 DNA: TGCGCCAGCAGCCAAGCCGTACTCCGGGACAAAAATCAGCCCCAGCAATTT; CDR3 protein: CASSQAVLRDKNQPQQF
clone size: -; D gene: TRBD2; V gene: TRBV6-5; J gene: TRBJ2-1; CDR3 DNA: TGTGCCAGCAGATCCGGGACTAGCAGGAGTGAGCTGTTCTTC; CDR3 protein: CASRSGTSRSELFF
clone size: many; D gene: -; V gene: TRBV6-6; J gene: TRBJ2-1; CDR3 DNA: TGTGCCAGCAGGTGGACCCTTGAGCAGTTCTTC; CDR3 protein: CASRWTLEQFF
clone size: -; D gene: -; V gene: TRBV12-5; J gene: TRBJ2-3; CDR3 DNA: TGCGCTAGTGGTTTTTACGACACAGATACGCAGTATTTT; CDR3 protein: CASGFYDTDTQYF
clone size: -; D gene: -; V gene: TRBV11-2; J gene: TRBJ2-3; CDR3 DNA: TGTGTCAGCAGCTTGCAAGGCACAGATACGCAGTATTTT; CDR3 protein: CVSSLQGTDTQYF
clone size: many; D gene: TRBD1; V gene: TRBV14; J gene: TRBJ2-7; CDR3 DNA: TGTGCCAGCAGCTCCGGGACAGGGGACTACGAGCAGTACTTC; CDR3 protein: CASSSGTGDYEQYF
clone size: many; D gene: -; V gene: TRBV5-4; J gene: TRBJ2-3; CDR3 DNA: TGTGCCAGCAGTTGGGACGGTCGGGATACGCAGTATTTT; CDR3 protein: CASSWDGRDTQYF